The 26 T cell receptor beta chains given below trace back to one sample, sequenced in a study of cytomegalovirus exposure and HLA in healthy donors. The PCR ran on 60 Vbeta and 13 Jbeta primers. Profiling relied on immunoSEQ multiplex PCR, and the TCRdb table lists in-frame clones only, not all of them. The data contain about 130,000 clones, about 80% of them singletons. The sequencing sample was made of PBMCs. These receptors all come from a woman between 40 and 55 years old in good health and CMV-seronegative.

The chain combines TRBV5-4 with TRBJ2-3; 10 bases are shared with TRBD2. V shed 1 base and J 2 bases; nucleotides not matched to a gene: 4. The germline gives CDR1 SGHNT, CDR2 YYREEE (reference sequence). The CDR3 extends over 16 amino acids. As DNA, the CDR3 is TGTGCCAGCAGCTTGAGGCTAGCGGGAGCCACAGATACGCAGTATTTT. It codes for CASSLRLAGATDTQYF. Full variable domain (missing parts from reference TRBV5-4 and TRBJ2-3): ETGVTQSPTHLIKTRGQQVTLRCSSQSGHNTVSWYQQALGQGPQFIFQYYREEENGRGNFPPRFSGLQFPNYSSELNVNALELDDSALYLCASSLRLAGATDTQYFGPGTRLTVL.

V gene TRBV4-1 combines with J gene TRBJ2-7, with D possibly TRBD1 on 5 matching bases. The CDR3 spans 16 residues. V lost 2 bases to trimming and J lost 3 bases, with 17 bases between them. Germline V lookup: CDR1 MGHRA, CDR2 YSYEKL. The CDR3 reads CASSQTDSLPNYEQYF. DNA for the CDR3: TGCGCCAGCAGCCAAACCGACAGTCTCCCTAACTACGAGCAGTACTTC.

Here the CDR3 reads CASSSNTFVGSSYNEQFF. Here the CDR3 DNA reads TGTGCCAGCAGCTCAAATACCTTTGTCGGGAGCTCCTACAATGAGCAGTTCTTC. The genes are TRBV7-2 and TRBJ2-1; D is possibly TRBD2 (6 bases). Germline CDR1 is SGHTA and CDR2 is FQGNSA. The CDR3 runs 18 residues. V dropped 4 bases and J dropped 0 bases, with 19 bases sitting between them.

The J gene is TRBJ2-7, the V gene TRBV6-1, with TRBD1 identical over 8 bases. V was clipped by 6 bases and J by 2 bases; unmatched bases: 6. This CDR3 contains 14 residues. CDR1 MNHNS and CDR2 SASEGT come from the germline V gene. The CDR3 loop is CASRSDRGPYEQYF. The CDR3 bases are TGTGCCAGCAGGAGCGACAGGGGTCCCTACGAGCAGTACTTC.

The CDR3 region has the DNA TGTGCCAGCATCCGTGACAGCGGGGTTTCGGGAGAGCAGTACTTC. Protein: CASIRDSGVSGEQYF. The J gene is TRBJ2-7, the V gene TRBV2; 7 positions agree with TRBD2. Germline V gene data show CDR1 as SNHLY and CDR2 as FYNNEI. The CDR3 loop spans 15 amino acids. The J segment lost 7 bases and the V segment lost 7 bases, leaving 16 bases of the junction unmatched. Filled out from reference TRBV2 and TRBJ2-7, the complete variable domain reads EPEVTQTPSHQVTQMGQEVILRCVPISNHLYFYWYRQILGQKVEFLVSFYNNEISEKSEIFDDQFSVERPDGSNFTLKIRSTKLEDSAMYFCASIRDSGVSGEQYFGPGTRLTVT.

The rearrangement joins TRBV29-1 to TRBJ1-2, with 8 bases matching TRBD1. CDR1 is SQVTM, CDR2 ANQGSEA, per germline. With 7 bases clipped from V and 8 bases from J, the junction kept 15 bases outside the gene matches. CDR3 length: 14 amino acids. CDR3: CSATTAGGLFGYTF. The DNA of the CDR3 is TGCAGCGCCACGACGGCAGGGGGCTTATTCGGCTACACCTTC.

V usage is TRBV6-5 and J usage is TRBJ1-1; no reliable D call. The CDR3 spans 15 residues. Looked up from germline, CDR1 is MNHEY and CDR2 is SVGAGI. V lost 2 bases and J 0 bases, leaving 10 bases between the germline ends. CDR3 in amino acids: CASSYLTQMNTEAFF. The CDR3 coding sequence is TGTGCCAGCAGTTACCTGACACAGATGAACACTGAAGCTTTCTTT.

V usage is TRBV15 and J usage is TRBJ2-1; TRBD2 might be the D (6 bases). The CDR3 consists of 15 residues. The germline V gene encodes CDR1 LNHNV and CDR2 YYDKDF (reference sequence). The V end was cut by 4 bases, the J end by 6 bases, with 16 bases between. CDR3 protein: CATSISGTRFNEQFF. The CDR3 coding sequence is TGTGCCACCAGCATTTCGGGGACTCGGTTCAATGAGCAGTTCTTC.

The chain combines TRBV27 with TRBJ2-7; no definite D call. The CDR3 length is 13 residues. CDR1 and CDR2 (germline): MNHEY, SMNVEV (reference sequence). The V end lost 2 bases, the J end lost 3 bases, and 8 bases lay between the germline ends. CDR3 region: CASSLTPIYEQYF. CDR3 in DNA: TGTGCCAGCAGTTTAACACCCATCTACGAGCAGTACTTC.

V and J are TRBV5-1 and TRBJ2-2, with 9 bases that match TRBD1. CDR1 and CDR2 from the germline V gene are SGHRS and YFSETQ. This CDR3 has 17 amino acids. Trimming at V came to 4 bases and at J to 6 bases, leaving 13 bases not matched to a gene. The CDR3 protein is CASSLIPGQGSPGELFF. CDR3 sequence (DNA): TGCGCCAGCAGCCTAATCCCGGGACAGGGCTCCCCCGGGGAGCTGTTTTTT.

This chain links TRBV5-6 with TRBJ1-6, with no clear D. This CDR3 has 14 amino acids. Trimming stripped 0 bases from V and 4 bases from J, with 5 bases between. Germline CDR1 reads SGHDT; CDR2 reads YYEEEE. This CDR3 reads CASSLDTYNSPLHF. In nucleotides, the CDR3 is TGTGCCAGCAGCTTGGACACATATAATTCACCCCTCCACTTT.

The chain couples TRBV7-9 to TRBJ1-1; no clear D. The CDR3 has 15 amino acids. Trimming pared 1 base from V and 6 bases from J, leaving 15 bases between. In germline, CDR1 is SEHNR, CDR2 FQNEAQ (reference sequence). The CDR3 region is CASSLVSSANPEAFF. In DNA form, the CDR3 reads TGTGCCAGCAGCTTAGTTTCGAGTGCCAATCCTGAAGCTTTCTTT.

The chain's CDR3 is CSELTGTAKGSGANVLTF. CDR3 DNA sequence: TGCAGCGAGCTCACCGGGACAGCCAAGGGCTCTGGGGCCAACGTCCTGACTTTC. The J gene is TRBJ2-6, the V gene TRBV29-1; 7 bases are shared with TRBD1. Germline CDR1 reads SQVTM; CDR2 reads ANQGSEA. Trimming at V came to 7 bases and at J to 0 bases, leaving 15 bases not matched to a gene. The length of the CDR3 is 18 residues. The full variable domain, with the rest looked up from reference TRBV29-1 and TRBJ2-6, is SAVISQKPSRDICQRGTSLTIQCQVDSQVTMMFWYRQQPGQSLTLIATANQGSEATYESGFVIDKFPISRPNLTFSTLTVSNMSPEDSSIYLCSELTGTAKGSGANVLTFGAGSRLTVL.

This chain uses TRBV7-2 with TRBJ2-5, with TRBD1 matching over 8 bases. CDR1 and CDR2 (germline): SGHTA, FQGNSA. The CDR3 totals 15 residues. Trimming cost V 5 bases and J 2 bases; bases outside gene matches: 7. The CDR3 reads CASSPRQGRQETQYF. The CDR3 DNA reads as TGTGCCAGCAGCCCCCGACAGGGGAGGCAAGAGACCCAGTACTTC.

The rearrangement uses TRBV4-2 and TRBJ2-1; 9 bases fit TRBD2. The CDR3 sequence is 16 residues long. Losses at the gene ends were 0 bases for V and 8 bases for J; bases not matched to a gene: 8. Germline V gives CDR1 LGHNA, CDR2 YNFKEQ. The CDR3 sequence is CASSQDGAGGSDEQFF. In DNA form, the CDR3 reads TGTGCCAGCAGCCAAGATGGGGCGGGGGGGTCGGATGAGCAGTTCTTC.

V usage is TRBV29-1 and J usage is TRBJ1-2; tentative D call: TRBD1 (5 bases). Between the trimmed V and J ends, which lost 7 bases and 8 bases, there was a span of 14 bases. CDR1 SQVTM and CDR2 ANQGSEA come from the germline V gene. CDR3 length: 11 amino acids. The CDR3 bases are TGCAGCGCTTGGGCAGGGCGGGGCTACACCTTC. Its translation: CSAWAGRGYTF.

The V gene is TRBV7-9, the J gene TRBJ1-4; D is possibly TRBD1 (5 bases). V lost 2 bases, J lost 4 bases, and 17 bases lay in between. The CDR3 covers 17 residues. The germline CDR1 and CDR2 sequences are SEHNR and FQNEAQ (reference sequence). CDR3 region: CASSLITGARVNEKLFF. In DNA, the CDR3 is TGTGCCAGCAGCTTAATTACTGGGGCAAGGGTTAATGAAAAACTGTTTTTT.

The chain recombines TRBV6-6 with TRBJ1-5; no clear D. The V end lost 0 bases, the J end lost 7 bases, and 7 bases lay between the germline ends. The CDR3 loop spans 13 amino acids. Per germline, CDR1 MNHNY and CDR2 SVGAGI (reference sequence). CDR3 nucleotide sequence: TGTGCCAGCAGTTACTCCGAGCGGCAGCCCCAGCATTTT. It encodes CASSYSERQPQHF.

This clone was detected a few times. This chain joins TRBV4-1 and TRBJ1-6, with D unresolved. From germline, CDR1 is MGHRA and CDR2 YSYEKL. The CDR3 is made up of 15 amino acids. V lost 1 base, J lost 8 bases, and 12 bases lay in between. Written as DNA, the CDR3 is TGCGCCAGCAGCCAAGCGGCCAGCCAGGATTCACCCCTCCACTTT. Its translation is CASSQAASQDSPLHF.

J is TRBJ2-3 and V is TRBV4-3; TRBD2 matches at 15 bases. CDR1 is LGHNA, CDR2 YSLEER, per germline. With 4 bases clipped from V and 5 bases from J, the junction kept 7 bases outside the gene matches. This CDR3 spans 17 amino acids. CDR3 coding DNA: TGCGCCAGCAGCCCCAGGACTAGCGGGGGGGCGGGAGATACGCAGTATTTT. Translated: CASSPRTSGGAGDTQYF.

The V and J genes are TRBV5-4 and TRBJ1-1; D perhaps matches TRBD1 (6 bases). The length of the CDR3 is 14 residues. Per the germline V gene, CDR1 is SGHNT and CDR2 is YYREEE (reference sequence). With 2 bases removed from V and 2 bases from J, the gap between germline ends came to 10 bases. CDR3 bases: TGTGCCAGCAGCTTCGGACAGATAAACACTGAAGCTTTCTTT. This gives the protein CASSFGQINTEAFF.

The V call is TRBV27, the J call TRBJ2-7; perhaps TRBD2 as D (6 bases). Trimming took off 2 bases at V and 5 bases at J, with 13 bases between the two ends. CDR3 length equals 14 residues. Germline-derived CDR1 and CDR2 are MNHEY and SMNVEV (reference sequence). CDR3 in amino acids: CASSLRRGRNEQYF. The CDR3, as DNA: TGTGCCAGCAGTTTACGACGGGGGAGGAACGAGCAGTACTTC.

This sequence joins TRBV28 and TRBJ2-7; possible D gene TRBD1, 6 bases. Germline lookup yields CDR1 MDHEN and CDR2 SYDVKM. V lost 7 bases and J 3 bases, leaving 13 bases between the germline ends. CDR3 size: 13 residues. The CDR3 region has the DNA TGTGCCAGCACCTCTGGGGGCCTCTACGAGCAGTACTTC. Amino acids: CASTSGGLYEQYF.

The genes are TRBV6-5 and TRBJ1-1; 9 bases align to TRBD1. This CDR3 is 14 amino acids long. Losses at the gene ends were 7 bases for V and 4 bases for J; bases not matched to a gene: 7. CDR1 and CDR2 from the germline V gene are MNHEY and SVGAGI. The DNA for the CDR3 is TGTGCCAGCAAACTCGGGACAGGGACCACTGAAGCTTTCTTT. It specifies CASKLGTGTTEAFF.

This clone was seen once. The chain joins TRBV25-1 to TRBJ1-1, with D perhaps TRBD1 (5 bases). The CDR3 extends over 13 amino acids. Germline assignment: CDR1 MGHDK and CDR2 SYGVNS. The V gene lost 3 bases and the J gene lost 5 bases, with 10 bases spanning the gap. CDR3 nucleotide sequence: TGTGCCAGCAGTGACTGGGGGGAGACTGAAGCTTTCTTT. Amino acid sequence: CASSDWGETEAFF.

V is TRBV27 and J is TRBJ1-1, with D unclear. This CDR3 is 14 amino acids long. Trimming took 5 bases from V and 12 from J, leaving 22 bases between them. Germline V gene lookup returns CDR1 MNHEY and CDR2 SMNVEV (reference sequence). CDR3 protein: CASSPTYQIPDSFF. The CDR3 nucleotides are TGTGCCAGCAGTCCCACCTACCAAATTCCCGATTCTTTCTTT.